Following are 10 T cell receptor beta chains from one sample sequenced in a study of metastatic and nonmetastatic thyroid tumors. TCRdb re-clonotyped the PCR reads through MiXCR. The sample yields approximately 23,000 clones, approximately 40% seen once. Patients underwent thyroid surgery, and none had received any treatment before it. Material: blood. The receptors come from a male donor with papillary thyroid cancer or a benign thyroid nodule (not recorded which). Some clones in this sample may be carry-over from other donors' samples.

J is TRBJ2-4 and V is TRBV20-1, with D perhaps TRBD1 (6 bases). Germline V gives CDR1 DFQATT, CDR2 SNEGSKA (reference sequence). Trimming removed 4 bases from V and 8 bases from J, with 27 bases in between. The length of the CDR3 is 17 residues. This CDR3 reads CSAIDTGRYSGADIQYF. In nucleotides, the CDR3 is TGCAGTGCTATTGATACAGGGCGGTACTCTGGGGCCGACATTCAGTACTTC.

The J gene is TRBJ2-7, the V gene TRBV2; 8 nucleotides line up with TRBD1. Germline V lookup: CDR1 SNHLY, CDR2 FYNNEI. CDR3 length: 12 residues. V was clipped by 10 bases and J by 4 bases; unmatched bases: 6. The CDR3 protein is CATRDRLYEQYF. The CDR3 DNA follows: TGTGCCACCCGGGACAGGCTTTACGAGCAGTACTTC.

The CDR3 coding sequence is TGTGCCAGCAGTTTACCCGGGACAGCCGTACAAGAGACCCAGTACTTC. Amino acids: CASSLPGTAVQETQYF. V usage is TRBV28 and J usage is TRBJ2-5, with TRBD1 matching 7 bases. The length of the CDR3 is 16 residues. V lost 2 bases and J lost 2; bases outside the gene matches: 8. CDR1 and CDR2 from the germline V gene are MDHEN and SYDVKM.

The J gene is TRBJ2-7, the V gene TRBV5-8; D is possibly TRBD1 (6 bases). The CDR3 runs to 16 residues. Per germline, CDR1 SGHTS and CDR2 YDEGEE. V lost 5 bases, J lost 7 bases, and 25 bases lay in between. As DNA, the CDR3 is TGTGCCAGCAGTCTTCACACCGGGACACGTTTGAGGGAGCAGTACTTC. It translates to CASSLHTGTRLREQYF.

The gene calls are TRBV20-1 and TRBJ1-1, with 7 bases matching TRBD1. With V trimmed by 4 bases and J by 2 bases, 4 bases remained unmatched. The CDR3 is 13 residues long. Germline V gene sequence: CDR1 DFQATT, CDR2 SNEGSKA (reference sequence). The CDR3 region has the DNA TGCAGTGCTAAAAGGGACAGAAACACTGAAGCTTTCTTT. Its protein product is CSAKRDRNTEAFF.

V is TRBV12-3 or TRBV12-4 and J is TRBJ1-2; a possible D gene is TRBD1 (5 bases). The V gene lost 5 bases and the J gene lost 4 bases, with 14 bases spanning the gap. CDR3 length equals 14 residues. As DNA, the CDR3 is TGTGCCAGCAGTCCCCCGGGACGGCGCTATGGCTACACCTTC. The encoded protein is CASSPPGRRYGYTF.

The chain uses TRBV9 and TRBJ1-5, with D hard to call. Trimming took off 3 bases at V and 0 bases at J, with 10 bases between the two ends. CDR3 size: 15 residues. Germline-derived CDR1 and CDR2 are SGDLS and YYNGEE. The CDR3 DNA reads TGTGCCAGCAGCGCGGGGTGGAATAGCAATCAGCCCCAGCATTTT. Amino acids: CASSAGWNSNQPQHF.

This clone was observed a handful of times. DNA for the CDR3: TGTGCCAGCAGTCCGGGACAGGGGGCTATTGGCGAGCAGTACTTC. Its protein product is CASSPGQGAIGEQYF. The chain joins TRBV27 to TRBJ2-7, with TRBD1 identical over 12 bases. The CDR3 contains 15 residues. In germline, CDR1 is MNHEY, CDR2 SMNVEV (reference sequence). The ends lost 5 bases at V and 6 bases at J; junction bases unmatched: 8.

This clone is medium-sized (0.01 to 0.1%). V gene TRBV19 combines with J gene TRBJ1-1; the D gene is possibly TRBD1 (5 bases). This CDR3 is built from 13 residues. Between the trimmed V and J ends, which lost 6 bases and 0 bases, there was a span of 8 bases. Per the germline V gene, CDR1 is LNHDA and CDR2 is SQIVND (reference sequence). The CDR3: CASRGHLNTEAFF. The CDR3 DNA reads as TGTGCCAGTAGAGGACACCTGAACACTGAAGCTTTCTTT.

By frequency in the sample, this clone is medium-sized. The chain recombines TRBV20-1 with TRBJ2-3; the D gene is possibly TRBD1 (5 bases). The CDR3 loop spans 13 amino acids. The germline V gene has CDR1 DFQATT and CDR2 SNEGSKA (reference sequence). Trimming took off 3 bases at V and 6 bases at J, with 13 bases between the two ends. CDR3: CSASGRGKDTQYF. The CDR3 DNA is TGCAGTGCTAGTGGTAGGGGAAAGGATACGCAGTATTTT.